A single T cell receptor beta chain is shown here with its context. The sample is drawn from a study of OX40 agonist ivuxolimab in advanced cancers. The J segment lost 5 bases and the V segment lost 7 bases, leaving 10 bases of the junction unmatched. The germline CDR1 and CDR2 sequences are SNHLY and FYNNEI. This CDR3 spans 15 amino acids. This table comes from immunoSEQ multiplex PCR, and its TCRdb copy is limited to in-frame clones, with some not included. The data show some 80,000 clones, with around 92% seen just once and approximately 8% held by the top ten. The sequence was obtained from an adult with an advanced solid tumor such as melanoma, head and neck, liver or kidney cancer. The chain carries TRBV2 and TRBJ2-7; TRBD1 agrees at 11 bases. Sample: CD4+ or CD8+ T cells sorted from blood, taken in a trial of the OX40 agonist ivuxolimab. Here the CDR3 reads CASTRRDRGLNEQYF. The CDR3 bases are TGTGCCAGCACCCGCCGGGACAGGGGGTTGAACGAGCAGTACTTC.